This T cell receptor (beta chain) was sequenced during a study of T cells after posttransplantation cyclophosphamide (dated by TCRdb to about 2016). Background on the whole study: Using TRB sequencing, the study followed how the T cell repertoire rebuilt after myeloablative bone marrow transplantation with posttransplantation cyclophosphamide given as GVHD prophylaxis. Samples from a few dozen PTCy-treated patients and over 15 related bone marrow donors of those patients were subjected to antigen receptor sequencing. Blood from all 30 or so PTCy patients who had 1-year posttransplant specimens underwent TRB sequencing. In 3 patients, up to about 3 additional blood samples taken between 2 and 5.2 years after transplant also underwent TRB sequencing, as did pretransplant blood from 4 patients. Because TRA and TRB clonality were tightly correlated in roughly 10 samples, subsequent TCR analyses were focused on TRB only. Public TRB sequences were checked against a database of over 3,500 sequences associated with responses to pathogens, tumor antigens, self-antigens and alloantigens. Summary of the overall study and its limitations: Donor-recipient similarity was low at 1-2 months but rose over the first year, and later blood repertoires were often dominated by donor CD8+ memory clones. The TRB repertoires of T cells infiltrating skin or GI tract showed only limited overlap with the TRB repertoires of T cells in blood. Across under 50 patients, recipient CMV seropositivity and CMV reactivation were highly associated with TRB clonality; PTCy diversity was similar to CNI/methotrexate controls.

Genomic DNA was used for TRB sequencing, which was performed with the immunoSEQ assay at survey resolution or with the hsTCRB kit. Per the authors' processing: Initial read processing used immunoSEQ software, and repertoire analyses used the LymphoSeq R package. For each TRB dataset, clonality was calculated as 1 minus normalized Shannon entropy, and the Gini coefficient was computed as well. To infer phenotypes in unsorted samples, TRB sequences from sorted subsets of the recipient or donor were mapped onto the unsorted samples of the same recipient. Sourced from immuneACCESS, this table was stored by TCRdb with only in-frame sequences that have V and J called. A share of the clones is absent; for the studies checked, an unresolved V gene accounts for under half, and the remainder has no known explanation. V and J calls and clone size follow that table, whereas D and trimming were derived from the DNA. The table for this sample lists about 40,000 clones, none of them counted only once. Clones ranked in the top ten supply 3.5% to 5.5% of the sample.

Deletion took 4 bases off V and 8 bases off J, with a span of 12 bases between the germline ends. The cysteine opens and the phenylalanine closes a CDR3 of 13 amino acids. The sequence is cut down to CDR3 DNA, 39 bases in frame from base 1. Taken from the germline V gene, the CDR1 and CDR2 loops are SGHNT and YENEEA. On the day of marrow donation, related bone marrow donors gave peripheral blood samples. Peripheral blood and bone marrow mononuclear cells were isolated by Ficoll-Hypaque density centrifugation and cryopreserved. The sample holds many counts of this clone. Its antigen is still unknown. No much larger clonotype is one base removed from it; base qualities were not supplied.

This receptor was taken from a woman aged 45-65 years in good health and a related stem cell transplant donor. The chain uses TRBV11-3 and TRBJ1-3; the D gene cannot be named for sure. Sequencing used PBMCs. The CDR3 reads CASSYSKADTIYF. The DNA reads TGTGCCAGCAGCTATAGCAAAGCAGACACCATATATTTT.